This T cell receptor (beta chain) was obtained from a study of blood T cell repertoires in COVID-19. Study-level background: T cells, B-cell-depleted T cells, or PBMCs provided the cDNA or gDNA that served as material.

Those who participated ranged in age from roughly 18 to 90 years and resided in about two dozen US areas. The CDR3 extends over 16 amino acids. The V end lost 5 bases, the J end lost 6 bases, and 22 bases lay between the germline ends. Germline V gene sequence: CDR1 SEHNR, CDR2 FQNEAQ (reference sequence). Authors' methods: Quantification of nucleated cells was approximated via reference gene primer amplification. Only in-frame clones appear in the TCRdb table, and some are missing; sequencing was by immunoSEQ multiplex PCR. V, J and clone size derive from that table, while D and trimming were established from the DNA sequence. The sample holds under 200,000 clones, more than 85% seen once.

The material sequenced was PBMCs or T cells enriched from blood (not recorded which). V and J are TRBV7-9 and TRBJ1-1; D call uncertain. The sequence derives from a woman between 50 and 59 years old who had recovered from COVID-19. CDR3 region: CASSPRSRVRSSEAFF. CDR3 DNA sequence: TGTGCCAGCAGCCCCCGCTCACGGGTAAGGAGCTCTGAAGCTTTCTTT. Combining the CDR3 with reference TRBV7-9 and TRBJ1-1 gives the whole variable domain DTGVSQNPRHKITKRGQNVTFRCDPISEHNRLYWYRQTLGQGPEFLTYFQNEAQLEKSRLLSDRFSAERPKGSFSTLEIQRTEQGDSAMYLCASSPRSRVRSSEAFFGQGTRLTVV.